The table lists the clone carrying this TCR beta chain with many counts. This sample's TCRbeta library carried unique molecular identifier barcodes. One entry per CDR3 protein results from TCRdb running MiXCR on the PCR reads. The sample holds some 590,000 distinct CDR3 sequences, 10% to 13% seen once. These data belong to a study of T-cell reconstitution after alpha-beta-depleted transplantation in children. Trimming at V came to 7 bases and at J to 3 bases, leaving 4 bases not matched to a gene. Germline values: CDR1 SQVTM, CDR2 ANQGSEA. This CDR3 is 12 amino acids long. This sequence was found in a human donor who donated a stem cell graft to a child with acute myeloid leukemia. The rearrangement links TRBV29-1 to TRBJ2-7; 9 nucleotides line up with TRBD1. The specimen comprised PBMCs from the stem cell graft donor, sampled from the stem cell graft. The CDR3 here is CSANRGLYEQYF. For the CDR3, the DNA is TGCAGCGCCAACAGGGGGCTCTACGAGCAGTACTTC.